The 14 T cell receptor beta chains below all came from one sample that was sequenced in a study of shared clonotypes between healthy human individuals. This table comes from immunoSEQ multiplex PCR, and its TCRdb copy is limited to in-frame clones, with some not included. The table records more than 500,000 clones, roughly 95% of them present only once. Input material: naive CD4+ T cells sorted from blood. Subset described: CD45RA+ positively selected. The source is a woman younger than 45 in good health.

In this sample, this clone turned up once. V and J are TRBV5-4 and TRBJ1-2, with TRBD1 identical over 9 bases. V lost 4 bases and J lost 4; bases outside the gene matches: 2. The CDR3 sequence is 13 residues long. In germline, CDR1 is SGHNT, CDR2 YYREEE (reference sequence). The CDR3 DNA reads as TGTGCCAGCAGCGCGGGACAGGGCTATGGCTACACCTTC. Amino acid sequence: CASSAGQGYGYTF.

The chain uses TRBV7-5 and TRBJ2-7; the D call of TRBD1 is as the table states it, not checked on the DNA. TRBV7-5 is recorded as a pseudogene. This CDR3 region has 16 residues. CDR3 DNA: TGTGTCAGAAGCCCCTTCAGGCGGACAGGGGGGGACGAGCAGTACTTC. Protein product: CVRSPFRRTGGDEQYF.

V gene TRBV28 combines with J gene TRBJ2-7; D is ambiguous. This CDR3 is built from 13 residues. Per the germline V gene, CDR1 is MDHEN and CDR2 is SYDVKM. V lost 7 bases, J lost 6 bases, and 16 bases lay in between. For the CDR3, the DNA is TGTGCCAGCACCCCGCAAGGCCCTCTCGAGCAGTACTTC. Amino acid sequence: CASTPQGPLEQYF.

CDR3 bases: TGTGCCACCAGCAGAGCAGGTAGCGGGTACCAAGAGACCCAGTACTTC. This sequence encodes CATSRAGSGYQETQYF. This chain connects TRBV15 to TRBJ2-5; TRBD2 aligns across 7 bases. The CDR3 runs 16 residues. V was pared by 1 base and J by 0 bases, with 5 bases of the junction left unmatched. Germline V gene sequence: CDR1 LNHNV, CDR2 YYDKDF (reference sequence).

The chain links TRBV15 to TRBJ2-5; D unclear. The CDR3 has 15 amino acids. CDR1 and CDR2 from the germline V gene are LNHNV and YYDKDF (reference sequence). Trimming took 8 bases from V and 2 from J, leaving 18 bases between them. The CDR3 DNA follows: TGTGCCACCGGAACTTTAGGAACAGTTCAAGAGACCCAGTACTTC. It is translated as CATGTLGTVQETQYF.

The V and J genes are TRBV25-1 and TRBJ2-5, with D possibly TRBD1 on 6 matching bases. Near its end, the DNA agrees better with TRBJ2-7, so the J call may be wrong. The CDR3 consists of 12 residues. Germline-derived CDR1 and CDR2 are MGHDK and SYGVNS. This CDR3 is CASSPQGYEQYF. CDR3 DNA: TGTGCCAGCAGCCCACAGGGTTACGAGCAGTACTTC.

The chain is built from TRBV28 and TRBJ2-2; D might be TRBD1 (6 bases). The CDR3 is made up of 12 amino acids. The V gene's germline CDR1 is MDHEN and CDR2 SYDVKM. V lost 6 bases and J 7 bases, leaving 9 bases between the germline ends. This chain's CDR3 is CASSPGDGELFF. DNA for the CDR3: TGTGCCAGCAGCCCAGGGGACGGGGAGCTGTTTTTT. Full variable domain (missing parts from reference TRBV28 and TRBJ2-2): DVKVTQSSRYLVKRTGEKVFLECVQDMDHENMFWYRQDPGLGLRLIYFSYDVKMKEKGDIPEGYSVSREKKERFSLILESASTNQTSMYLCASSPGDGELFFGEGSRLTVL.

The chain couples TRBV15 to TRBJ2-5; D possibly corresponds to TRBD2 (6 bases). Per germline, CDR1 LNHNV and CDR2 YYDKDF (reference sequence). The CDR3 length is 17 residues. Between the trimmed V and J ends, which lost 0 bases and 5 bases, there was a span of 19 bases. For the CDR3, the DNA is TGTGCCACCAGCAGAGATCGGGCGGGTTGGGGGGAGGAGACCCAGTACTTC. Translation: CATSRDRAGWGEETQYF.

The DNA of the CDR3 is TGTGCCAGCAGTTCGGGGTACGGATACTATGGCTACACCTTC. Encoded protein: CASSSGYGYYGYTF. V gene TRBV28 combines with J gene TRBJ1-2, with no clear D. This CDR3 is 14 amino acids long. The ends were cut back, 4 bases at V and 3 bases at J, with 12 bases in the middle. The germline V gene has CDR1 MDHEN and CDR2 SYDVKM.

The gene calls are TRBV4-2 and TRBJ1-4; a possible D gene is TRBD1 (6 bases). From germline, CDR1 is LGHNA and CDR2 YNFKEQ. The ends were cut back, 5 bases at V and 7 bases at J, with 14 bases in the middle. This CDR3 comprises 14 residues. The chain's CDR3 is CASSLDSRGEKLFF. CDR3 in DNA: TGTGCCAGCAGCTTGGACAGCCGGGGTGAAAAACTGTTTTTT.

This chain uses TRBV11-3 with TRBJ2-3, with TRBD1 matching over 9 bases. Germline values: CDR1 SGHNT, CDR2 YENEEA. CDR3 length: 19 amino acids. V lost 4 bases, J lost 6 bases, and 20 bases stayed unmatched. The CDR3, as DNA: TGTGCCAGCAGCTCGGGGGCCGGGACAGGGACCCCTTGGAGGGATACGCAGTATTTT. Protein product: CASSSGAGTGTPWRDTQYF.

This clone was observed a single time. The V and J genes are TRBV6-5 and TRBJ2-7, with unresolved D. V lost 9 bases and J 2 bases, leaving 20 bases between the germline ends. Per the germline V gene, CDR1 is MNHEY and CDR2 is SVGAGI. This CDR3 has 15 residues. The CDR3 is CARYPKGRRPYEQYF. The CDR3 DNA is TGTGCCAGATATCCTAAGGGCAGACGTCCCTACGAGCAGTACTTC.

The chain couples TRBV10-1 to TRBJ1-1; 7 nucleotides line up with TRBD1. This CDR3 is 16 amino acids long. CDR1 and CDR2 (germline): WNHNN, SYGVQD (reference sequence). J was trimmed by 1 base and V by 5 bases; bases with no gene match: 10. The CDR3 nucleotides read TGCGCCAGCAGTCCCCTCCCGGGACAGCCGAACACTGAAGCTTTCTTT. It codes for CASSPLPGQPNTEAFF.

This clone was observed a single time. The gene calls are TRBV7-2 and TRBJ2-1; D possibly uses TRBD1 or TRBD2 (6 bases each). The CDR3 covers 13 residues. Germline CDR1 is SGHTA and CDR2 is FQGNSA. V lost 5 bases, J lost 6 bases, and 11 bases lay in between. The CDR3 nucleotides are TGTGCCAGCAGCCTCCGGGGGCTCAATGAGCAGTTCTTC. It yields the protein CASSLRGLNEQFF.